A single sample gave rise to the 8 T cell receptor beta chains below, sequenced in a study of T-cell memory formation after mild COVID-19. TCRdb reprocessed the 5' RACE reads with MiXCR, giving one entry per CDR3 protein. The sample carries around 130,000 distinct CDR3 sequences, 5% to 6.5% recorded once. What was sequenced was PBMCs or a T cell subset sorted from them (not recorded which). The receptors here all came from an adult woman who had mild COVID-19 (a few samples of this study predate the infection). Cell type and time point are not known.

This clonotype was observed a few times. V usage is TRBV11-1 and J usage is TRBJ2-3; 9 bases are shared with TRBD2. The J segment lost 6 bases and the V segment lost 8 bases, leaving 9 bases of the junction unmatched. CDR1 and CDR2 (germline): SGHAT, FQDESV (reference sequence). CDR3 length equals 14 residues. CDR3: CASQRLAGMDTQYF. Here the CDR3 DNA reads TGTGCCAGCCAGCGGCTAGCGGGAATGGATACGCAGTATTTT.

This clonotype was detected ten times or more. V is TRBV5-1 and J is TRBJ2-1; TRBD2 matches at 14 bases. This CDR3 contains 16 residues. Trimming removed 4 bases from V and 7 bases from J; junction bases left unmatched: 7. Germline CDR1 SGHRS, CDR2 YFSETQ. CDR3: CASSLGTSGSRNEQFF. In DNA form, the CDR3 reads TGCGCCAGCAGCCTCGGGACTAGCGGGAGTAGAAATGAGCAGTTCTTC.

This clonotype was detected only a few times. The chain uses TRBV9 and TRBJ2-1, with D perhaps TRBD2 (6 bases). The CDR3 sequence is 15 residues long. V lost 4 bases and J 3 bases, leaving 14 bases between the germline ends. Germline V CDR1 and CDR2: SGDLS, YYNGEE. The CDR3 protein is CASSPWGGNYNEQFF. The CDR3 DNA follows: TGTGCCAGCAGCCCATGGGGCGGGAACTACAATGAGCAGTTCTTC. Full variable domain (remainder filled in from reference TRBV9 and TRBJ2-1): DSGVTQTPKHLITATGQRVTLRCSPRSGDLSVYWYQQSLDQGLQFLIQYYNGEERAKGNILERFSAQQFPDLHSELNLSSLELGDSALYFCASSPWGGNYNEQFFGPGTRLTVL.

The table lists this clonotype with a few counts. The chain uses TRBV24-1 and TRBJ2-1; 7 bases align to TRBD1. There are 16 residues in the CDR3. CDR1 KGHDR and CDR2 SFDVKD come from the germline V gene. After removal of 4 bases from V and 5 bases from J, the junction contained 10 bases not matched to a gene. The CDR3 DNA follows: TGTGCCACCAGTGACCCGACAGGGTCATTTAACAATGAGCAGTTCTTC. Amino acid sequence: CATSDPTGSFNNEQFF.

This clonotype was found a few times. The chain couples TRBV7-9 to TRBJ2-2; the D call may be TRBD1 or TRBD2 (5 bases each). In germline, CDR1 is SEHNR, CDR2 FQNEAQ (reference sequence). The CDR3 contains 15 residues. Trimming left V 7 bases short and J 2 bases short, with 14 bases between. CDR3 loop: CASKPGRINTGELFF. The CDR3 DNA follows: TGTGCCAGCAAACCGGGACGGATTAACACCGGGGAGCTGTTTTTT. The complete variable domain, with remaining parts taken from reference TRBV7-9 and TRBJ2-2, reads DTGVSQNPRHKITKRGQNVTFRCDPISEHNRLYWYRQTLGQGPEFLTYFQNEAQLEKSRLLSDRFSAERPKGSFSTLEIQRTEQGDSAMYLCASKPGRINTGELFFGEGSRLTVL.

The chain combines TRBV7-9 with TRBJ1-5; D may be TRBD1 (5 bases). V was trimmed by 5 bases and J by 4 bases, leaving 15 bases between them. The CDR3 loop spans 15 amino acids. The germline V gene encodes CDR1 SEHNR and CDR2 FQNEAQ (reference sequence). Here the CDR3 DNA reads TGTGCCAGCAGCCCCGATAGGGGAGGTAATCAGCCCCAGCATTTT. Amino acids: CASSPDRGGNQPQHF. Complete variable domain (other parts from reference TRBV7-9 and TRBJ1-5): DTGVSQNPRHKITKRGQNVTFRCDPISEHNRLYWYRQTLGQGPEFLTYFQNEAQLEKSRLLSDRFSAERPKGSFSTLEIQRTEQGDSAMYLCASSPDRGGNQPQHFGDGTRLSIL.

There are a few counts of this clonotype. The gene calls are TRBV29-1 and TRBJ2-1, with 15 bases lining up with TRBD2. V lost 5 bases and J lost 2; bases outside the gene matches: 4. The length of the CDR3 is 16 residues. Looked up from germline, CDR1 is SQVTM and CDR2 is ANQGSEA. CDR3 bases: TGCAGCGTTAAGGGGACTAGCGGGAGGCCCTACAATGAGCAGTTCTTC. It codes for CSVKGTSGRPYNEQFF.

V and J are TRBV13 and TRBJ2-1; 11 nucleotides line up with TRBD2. This CDR3 is built from 16 residues. Losses at the gene ends were 5 bases for V and 4 bases for J; bases not matched to a gene: 7. Looked up from germline, CDR1 is PRHDT and CDR2 is FYEKMQ (reference sequence). CDR3 sequence reads: CASSPRLAGGYNEQFF. The CDR3 DNA reads TGTGCCAGCAGCCCACGGCTAGCGGGAGGATACAATGAGCAGTTCTTC.